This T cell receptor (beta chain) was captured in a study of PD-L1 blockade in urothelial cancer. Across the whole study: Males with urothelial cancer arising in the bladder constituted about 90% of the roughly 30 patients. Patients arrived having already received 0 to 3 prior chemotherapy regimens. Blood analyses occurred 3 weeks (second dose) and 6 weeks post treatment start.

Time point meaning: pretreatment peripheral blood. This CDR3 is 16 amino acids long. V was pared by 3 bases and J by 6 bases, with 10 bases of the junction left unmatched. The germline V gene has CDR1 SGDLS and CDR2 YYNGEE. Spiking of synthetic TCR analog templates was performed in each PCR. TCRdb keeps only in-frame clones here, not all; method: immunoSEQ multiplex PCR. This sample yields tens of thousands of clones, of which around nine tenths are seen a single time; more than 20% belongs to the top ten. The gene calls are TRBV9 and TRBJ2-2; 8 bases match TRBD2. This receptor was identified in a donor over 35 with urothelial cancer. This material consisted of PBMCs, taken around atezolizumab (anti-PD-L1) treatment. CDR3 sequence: CASSGRAGEVAGELFF. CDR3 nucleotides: TGTGCCAGCAGCGGCCGAGCGGGAGAAGTGGCCGGGGAGCTGTTTTTT.